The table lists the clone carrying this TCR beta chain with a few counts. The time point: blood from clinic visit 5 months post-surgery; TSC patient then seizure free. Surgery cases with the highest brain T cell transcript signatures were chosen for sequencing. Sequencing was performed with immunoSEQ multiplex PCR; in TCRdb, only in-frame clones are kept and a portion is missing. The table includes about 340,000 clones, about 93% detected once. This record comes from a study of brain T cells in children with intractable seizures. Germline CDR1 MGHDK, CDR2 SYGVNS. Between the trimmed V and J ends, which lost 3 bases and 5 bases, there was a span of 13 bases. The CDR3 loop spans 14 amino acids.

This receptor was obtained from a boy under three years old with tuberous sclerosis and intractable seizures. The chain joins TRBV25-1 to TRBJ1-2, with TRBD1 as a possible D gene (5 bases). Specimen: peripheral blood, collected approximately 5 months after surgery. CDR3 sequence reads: CASSERDLPYGYTF. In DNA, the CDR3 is TGTGCCAGCAGTGAGCGGGACCTCCCGTATGGCTACACCTTC.